Here is one T cell receptor (beta chain) with its context. The antigen is unknown. The germline V gene has CDR1 SNHLY and CDR2 FYNNEI. V lost 11 bases and J lost 4, with 26 bases in between. The CDR3 sequence is 16 residues long. The sample comes from a study of blood T cells in healthy people across ages. Using a J-beta primer mix together with a sample-barcoded 5' primer, a second PCR was run for roughly 6 to 11 cycles. With 12 random nucleotides, a template-switch adaptor tagged each individual cDNA molecule. TCRdb redid the calling of the 5' RACE reads with MiXCR, one entry per CDR3 protein. Of around 1,900,000 distinct CDR3 sequences listed, approximately 39% are singletons. Study conclusions and caveats: Fewer expanded clones and more diversity marked long-lived versus aged donors.

The receptor was derived from a human donor in good health. The chain couples TRBV2 to TRBJ2-5; D is possibly TRBD1 (6 bases). Input material: blood. CDR3 DNA sequence: TGTGCCGGGGATACGACGGACAGCCCGAGGGGAGAGACCCAGTACTTC. Amino acids: CAGDTTDSPRGETQYF.